This T cell receptor beta chain is from a study of T cell repertoires in cytomegalovirus infection. This clonotype has a handful of counts. The CDR3 extends over 13 amino acids. V was pared by 9 bases and J by 2 bases, with 11 bases between. CDR1 and CDR2 from the germline V gene are LNHDA and SQIVND (reference sequence). TCRdb processed the reads anew with MiXCR; each CDR3 protein has one entry. The table records around 290,000 distinct CDR3 sequences, 20% to 30% of them present only once. Sequences were obtained from PBMCs. The receptor was isolated from a human donor in good health (CMV status not recorded). Some clones in this sample may be carry-over from other donors' samples. This rearrangement joins TRBV19 to TRBJ1-5; a possible D gene is TRBD1 (5 bases). The CDR3 coding sequence is TGTGCCAGCGGCAGGGCCGGCAATCAGCCCCAGCATTTT. It codes for CASGRAGNQPQHF.